This T cell receptor beta chain emerged from a study of T cells expressing NK-cell markers. As for the study in general: Underlying the TCR beta repertoires were sorted CD3+CD56+NKG2C+, CD3+CD56+NKG2C- and CD3+CD56-NKG2C+ T cells.

This CDR3 has 16 amino acids. Germline V lookup: CDR1 SGHAT, CDR2 FQNNGV. TCRdb reprocessed the 5' RACE reads, keeping one entry per CDR3 protein, no DNA. The table lists 400,000 to 550,000 distinct CDR3 sequences. What was sequenced was blood T cells: a sorted CD56 or NKG2C T cell subset, CD4+ or CD8+ T cells, or bulk PBMC T cells (not recorded which). V is TRBV11-2 and J is TRBJ2-5; TCRdb's D call of TRBD1 is untestable without DNA. The TCR sequence derives from a woman aged 18-70 years in good health. This chain's CDR3 is CASSLDGTGREETQYF.